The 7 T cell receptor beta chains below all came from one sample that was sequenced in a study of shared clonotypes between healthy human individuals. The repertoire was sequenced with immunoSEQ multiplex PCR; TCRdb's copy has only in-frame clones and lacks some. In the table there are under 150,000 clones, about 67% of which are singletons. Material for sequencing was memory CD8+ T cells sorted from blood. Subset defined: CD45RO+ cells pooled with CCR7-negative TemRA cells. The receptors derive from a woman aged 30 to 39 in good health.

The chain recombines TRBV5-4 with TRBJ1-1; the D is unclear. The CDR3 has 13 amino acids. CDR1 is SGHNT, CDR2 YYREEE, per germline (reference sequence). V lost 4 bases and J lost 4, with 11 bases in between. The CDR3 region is CASSLDRATEAFF. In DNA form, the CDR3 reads TGTGCCAGCAGCCTAGACCGGGCCACTGAAGCTTTCTTT.

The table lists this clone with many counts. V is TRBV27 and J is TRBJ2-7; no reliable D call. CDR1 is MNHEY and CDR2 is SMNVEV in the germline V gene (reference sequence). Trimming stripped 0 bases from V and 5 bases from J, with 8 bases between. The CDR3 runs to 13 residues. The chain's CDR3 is CASSLSILHEQYF. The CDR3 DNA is TGTGCCAGCAGTTTATCGATTTTACACGAGCAGTACTTC.

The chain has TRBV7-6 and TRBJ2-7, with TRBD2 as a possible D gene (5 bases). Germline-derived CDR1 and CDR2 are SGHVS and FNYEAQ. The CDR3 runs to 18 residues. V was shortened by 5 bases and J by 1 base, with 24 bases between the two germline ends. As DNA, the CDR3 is TGTGCCAGCAGCCCAGTTTTGGGCTGGAGGACGCGTTCCTACGAGCAGTACTTC. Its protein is CASSPVLGWRTRSYEQYF.

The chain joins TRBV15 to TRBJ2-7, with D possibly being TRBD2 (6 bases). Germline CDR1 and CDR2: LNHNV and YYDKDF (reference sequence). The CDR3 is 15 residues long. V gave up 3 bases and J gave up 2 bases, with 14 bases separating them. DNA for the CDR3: TGTGCCACCAGCAGTGGACGGGGAGGCCCCTACGAGCAGTACTTC. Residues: CATSSGRGGPYEQYF.

CDR3 in DNA: TGCGCCAGCAGGGTAGCGGGAGCCAAAAACATTCAGTACTTC. Protein sequence: CASRVAGAKNIQYF. The chain recombines TRBV10-1 with TRBJ2-4; 7 bases agree with TRBD2. V shed 6 bases and J 0 bases; nucleotides not matched to a gene: 2. The CDR3 has 14 amino acids. Germline assignment: CDR1 WNHNN and CDR2 SYGVQD (reference sequence).

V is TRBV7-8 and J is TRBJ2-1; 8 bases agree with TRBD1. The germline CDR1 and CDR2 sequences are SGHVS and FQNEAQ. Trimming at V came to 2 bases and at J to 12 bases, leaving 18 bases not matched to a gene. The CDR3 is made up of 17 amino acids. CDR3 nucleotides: TGTGCCAGCAGCTTACGCGTCCACGGACAGGGTACAATGATGCAGTTCTTC. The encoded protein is CASSLRVHGQGTMMQFF.

The CDR3 reads CASSGVQGVETQYF. The CDR3 DNA is TGTGCCAGCAGTGGTGTACAGGGTGTAGAGACCCAGTACTTC. The chain combines TRBV2 with TRBJ2-5; TRBD1 is a possible D gene (6 bases). Germline CDR1 and CDR2: SNHLY and FYNNEI. Trimming pared 4 bases from V and 4 bases from J, leaving 13 bases between. CDR3 length equals 14 residues.